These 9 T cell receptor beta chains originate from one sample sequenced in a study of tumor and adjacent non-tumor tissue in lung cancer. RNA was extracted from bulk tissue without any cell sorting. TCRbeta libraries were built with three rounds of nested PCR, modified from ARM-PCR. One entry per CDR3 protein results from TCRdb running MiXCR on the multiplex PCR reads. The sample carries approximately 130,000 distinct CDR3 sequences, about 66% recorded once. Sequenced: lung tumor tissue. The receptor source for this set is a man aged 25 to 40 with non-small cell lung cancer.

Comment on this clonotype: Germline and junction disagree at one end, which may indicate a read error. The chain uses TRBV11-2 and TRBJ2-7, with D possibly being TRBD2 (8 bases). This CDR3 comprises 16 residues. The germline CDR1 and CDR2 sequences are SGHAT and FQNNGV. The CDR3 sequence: CASSRGSSGSTYEQYF. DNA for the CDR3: TGTGCTAGCAGCAGGGGGTCGAGCGGGAGCACCTACGAGCAGTACTTC.

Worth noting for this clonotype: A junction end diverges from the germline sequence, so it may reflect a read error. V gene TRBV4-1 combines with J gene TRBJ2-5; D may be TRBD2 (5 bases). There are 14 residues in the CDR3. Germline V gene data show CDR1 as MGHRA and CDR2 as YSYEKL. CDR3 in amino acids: CASSHDHQRETQYF. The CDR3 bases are TGCGCCAGCAGCCATGATCACCAGAGGGAGACACAGTACTTC.

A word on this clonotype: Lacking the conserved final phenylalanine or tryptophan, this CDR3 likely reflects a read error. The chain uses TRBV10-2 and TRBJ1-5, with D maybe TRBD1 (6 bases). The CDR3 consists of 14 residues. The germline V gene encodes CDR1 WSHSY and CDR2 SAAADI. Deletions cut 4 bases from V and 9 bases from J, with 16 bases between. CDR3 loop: CASSGGGGGRPQHL. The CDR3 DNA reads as TGCGCCAGCAGTGGTGGGGGAGGGGGGCGGCCCCAGCATCTT.

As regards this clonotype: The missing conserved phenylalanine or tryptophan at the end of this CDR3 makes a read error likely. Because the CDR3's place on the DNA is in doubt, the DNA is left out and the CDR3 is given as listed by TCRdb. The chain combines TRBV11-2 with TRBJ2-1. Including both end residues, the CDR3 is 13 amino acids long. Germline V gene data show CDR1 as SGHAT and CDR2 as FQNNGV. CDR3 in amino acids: CASSLVIHGEGFL.

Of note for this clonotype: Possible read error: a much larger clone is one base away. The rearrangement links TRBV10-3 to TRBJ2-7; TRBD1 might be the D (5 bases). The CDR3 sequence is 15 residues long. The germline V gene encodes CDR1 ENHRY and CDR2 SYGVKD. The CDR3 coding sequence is TGTGCCATCAGTGAGGCCTCACAGGTTTCCTACGTGCAGTACTTC. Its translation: CAISEASQVSYVQYF.

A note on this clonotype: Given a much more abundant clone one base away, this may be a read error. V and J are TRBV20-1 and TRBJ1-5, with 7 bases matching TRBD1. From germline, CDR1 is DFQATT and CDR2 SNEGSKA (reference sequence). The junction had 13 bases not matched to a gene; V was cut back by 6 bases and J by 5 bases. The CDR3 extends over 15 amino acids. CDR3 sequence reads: CSAKRVGGSYQPQHF. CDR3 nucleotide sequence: TGCAGTGCAAAGAGGGTAGGGGGCAGCTATCAGCCCCAGCATTTT.

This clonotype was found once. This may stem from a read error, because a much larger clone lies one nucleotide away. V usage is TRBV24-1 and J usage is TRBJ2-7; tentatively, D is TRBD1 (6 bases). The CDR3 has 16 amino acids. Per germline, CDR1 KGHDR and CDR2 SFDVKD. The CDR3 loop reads CATSDWTATDPYKQYF. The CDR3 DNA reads TGTGCCACCAGTGATTGGACAGCGACGGACCCCTACAAGCAGTACTTC.

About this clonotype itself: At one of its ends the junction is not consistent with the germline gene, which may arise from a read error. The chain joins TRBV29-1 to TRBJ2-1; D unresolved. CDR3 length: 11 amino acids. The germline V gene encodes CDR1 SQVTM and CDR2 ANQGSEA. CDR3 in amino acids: CSLVRSDEHFF. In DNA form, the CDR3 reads TGCAGCCTTGTAAGAAGCGATGAGCATTTCTTC.

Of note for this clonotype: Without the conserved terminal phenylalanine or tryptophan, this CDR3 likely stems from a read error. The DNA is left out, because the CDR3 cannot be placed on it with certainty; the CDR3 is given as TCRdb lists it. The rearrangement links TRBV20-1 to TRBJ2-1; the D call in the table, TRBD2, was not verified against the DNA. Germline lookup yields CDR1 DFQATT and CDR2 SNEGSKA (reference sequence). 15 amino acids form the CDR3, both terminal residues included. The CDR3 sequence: CSALTGTSVLNEHFS.